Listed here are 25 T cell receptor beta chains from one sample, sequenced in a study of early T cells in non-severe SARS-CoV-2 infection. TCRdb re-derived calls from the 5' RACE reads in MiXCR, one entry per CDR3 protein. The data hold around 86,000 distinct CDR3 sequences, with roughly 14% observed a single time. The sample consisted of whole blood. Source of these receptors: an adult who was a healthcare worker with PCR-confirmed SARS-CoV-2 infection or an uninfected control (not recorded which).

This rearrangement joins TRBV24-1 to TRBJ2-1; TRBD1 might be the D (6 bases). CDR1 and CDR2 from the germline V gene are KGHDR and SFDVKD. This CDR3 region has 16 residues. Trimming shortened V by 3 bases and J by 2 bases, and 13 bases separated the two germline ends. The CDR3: CATSDPYREAYNEQFF. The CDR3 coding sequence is TGTGCCACCAGTGATCCCTACAGGGAAGCCTACAATGAGCAGTTCTTC.

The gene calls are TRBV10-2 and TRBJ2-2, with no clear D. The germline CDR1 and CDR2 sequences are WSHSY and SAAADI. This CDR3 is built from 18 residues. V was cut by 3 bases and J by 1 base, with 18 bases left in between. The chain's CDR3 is CASSDQGIIIKNTGELFF. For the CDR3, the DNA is TGCGCCAGCAGTGACCAAGGGATTATCATAAAGAACACCGGGGAGCTGTTTTTT.

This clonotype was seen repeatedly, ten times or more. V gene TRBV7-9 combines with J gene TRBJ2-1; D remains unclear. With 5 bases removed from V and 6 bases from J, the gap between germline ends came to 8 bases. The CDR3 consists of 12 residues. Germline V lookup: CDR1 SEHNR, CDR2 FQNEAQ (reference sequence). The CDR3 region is CASSLRFNEQFF. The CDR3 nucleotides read TGTGCCAGCAGCCTTCGTTTCAATGAGCAGTTCTTC.

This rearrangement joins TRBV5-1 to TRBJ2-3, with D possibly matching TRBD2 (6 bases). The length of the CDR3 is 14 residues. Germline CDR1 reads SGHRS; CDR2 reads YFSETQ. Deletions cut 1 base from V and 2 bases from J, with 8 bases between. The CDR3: CASSLTSNTDTQYF. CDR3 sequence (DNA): TGCGCCAGCAGCTTGACTAGCAACACAGATACGCAGTATTTT.

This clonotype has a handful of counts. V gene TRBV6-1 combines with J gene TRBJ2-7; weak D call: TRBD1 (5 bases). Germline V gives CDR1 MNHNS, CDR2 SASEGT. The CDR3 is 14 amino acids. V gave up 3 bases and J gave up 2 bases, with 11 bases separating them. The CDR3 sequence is CASSDIARAYEQYV. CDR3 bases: TGTGCCAGCAGTGATATAGCCAGGGCCTACGAGCAGTACGTC.

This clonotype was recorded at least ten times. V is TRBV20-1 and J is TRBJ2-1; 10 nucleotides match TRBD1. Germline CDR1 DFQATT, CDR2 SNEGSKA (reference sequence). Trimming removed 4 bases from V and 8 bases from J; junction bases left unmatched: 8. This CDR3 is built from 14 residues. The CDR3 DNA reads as TGCAGTGCTAAAGGACAGGGGGTTCTCGATGAGCAGTTCTTC. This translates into CSAKGQGVLDEQFF.

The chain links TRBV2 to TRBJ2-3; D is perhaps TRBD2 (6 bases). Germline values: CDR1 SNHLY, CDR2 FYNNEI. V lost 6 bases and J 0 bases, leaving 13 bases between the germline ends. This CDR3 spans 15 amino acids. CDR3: CASSKLAPSTDTQYF. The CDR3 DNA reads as TGTGCCAGCAGCAAACTAGCTCCTAGCACAGATACGCAGTATTTT.

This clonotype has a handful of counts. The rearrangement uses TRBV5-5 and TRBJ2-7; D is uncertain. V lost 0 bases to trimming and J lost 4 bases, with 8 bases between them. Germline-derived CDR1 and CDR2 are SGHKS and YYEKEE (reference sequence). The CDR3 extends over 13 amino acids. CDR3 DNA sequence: TGTGCCAGCAGCTTGGACACCTTATACGAGCAGTACGTC. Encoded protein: CASSLDTLYEQYV.

The CDR3 DNA reads as TGTGCCAGCAGCACCCTAGGGGGAACTGGGGCCAACGTCCTGACTTTC. It encodes CASSTLGGTGANVLTF. The chain has TRBV12-3 or TRBV12-4 and TRBJ2-6; possible D gene TRBD1, 6 bases. The CDR3 contains 16 residues. Trimming removed 6 bases at V and 2 bases at J, with 14 bases between.

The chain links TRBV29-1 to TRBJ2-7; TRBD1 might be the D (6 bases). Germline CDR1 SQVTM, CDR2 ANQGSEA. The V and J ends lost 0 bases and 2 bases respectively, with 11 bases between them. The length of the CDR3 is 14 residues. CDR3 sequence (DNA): TGCAGCGTTGAAGATGGAGAGGGGGCCTACGAGCAGTACGTC. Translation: CSVEDGEGAYEQYV.

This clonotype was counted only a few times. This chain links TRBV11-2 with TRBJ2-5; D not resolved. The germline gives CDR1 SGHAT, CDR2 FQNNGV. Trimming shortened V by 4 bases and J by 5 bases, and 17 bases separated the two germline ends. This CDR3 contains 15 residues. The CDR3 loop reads CASSYRATGRETQYF. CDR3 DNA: TGTGCCAGCAGCTACCGAGCGACGGGCAGGGAGACCCAGTACTTC.

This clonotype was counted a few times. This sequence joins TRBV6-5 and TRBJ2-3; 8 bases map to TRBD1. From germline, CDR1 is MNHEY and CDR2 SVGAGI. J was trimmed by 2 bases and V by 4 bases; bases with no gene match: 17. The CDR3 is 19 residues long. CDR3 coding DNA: TGTGCCAGCAGTTTCACCCGGGACAGGTCGGTGGGATTCACAGATACGCAGTATTTT. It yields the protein CASSFTRDRSVGFTDTQYF.

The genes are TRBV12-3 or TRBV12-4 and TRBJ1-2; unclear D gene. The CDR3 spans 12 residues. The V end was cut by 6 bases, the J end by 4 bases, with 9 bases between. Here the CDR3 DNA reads TGTGCCAGCAGCATTATCGGCTATGGCTACACCTTC. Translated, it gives CASSIIGYGYTF.

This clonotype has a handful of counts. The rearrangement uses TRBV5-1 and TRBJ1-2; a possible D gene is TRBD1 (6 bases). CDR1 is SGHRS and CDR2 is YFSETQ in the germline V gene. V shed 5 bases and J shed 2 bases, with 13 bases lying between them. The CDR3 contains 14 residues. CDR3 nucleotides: TGCGCCAGCAGGGACGGGACAACGAACTATGGCTACACCTTC. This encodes CASRDGTTNYGYTF.

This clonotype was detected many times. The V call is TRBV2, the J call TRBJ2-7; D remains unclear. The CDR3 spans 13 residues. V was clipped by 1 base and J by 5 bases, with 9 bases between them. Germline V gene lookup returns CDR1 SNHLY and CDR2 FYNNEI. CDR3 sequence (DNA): TGTGCCAGCAGTGAAGTTACGGTAAACGAGCAGTACGTC. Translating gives CASSEVTVNEQYV.

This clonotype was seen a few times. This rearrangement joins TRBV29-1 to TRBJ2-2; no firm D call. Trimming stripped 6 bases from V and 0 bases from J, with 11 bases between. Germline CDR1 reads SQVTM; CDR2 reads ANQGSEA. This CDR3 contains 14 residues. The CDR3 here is CSVNGHSNTGELFF. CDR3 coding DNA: TGCAGCGTCAACGGCCATTCGAACACCGGGGAGCTGTTTTTT.

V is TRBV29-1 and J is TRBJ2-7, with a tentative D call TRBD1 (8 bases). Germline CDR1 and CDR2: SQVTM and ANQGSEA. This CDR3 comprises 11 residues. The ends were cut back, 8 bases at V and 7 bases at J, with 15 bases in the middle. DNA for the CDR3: TGCAGCATTCAACAGGGGGGGGAGCAGTACGTC. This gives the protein CSIQQGGEQYV.

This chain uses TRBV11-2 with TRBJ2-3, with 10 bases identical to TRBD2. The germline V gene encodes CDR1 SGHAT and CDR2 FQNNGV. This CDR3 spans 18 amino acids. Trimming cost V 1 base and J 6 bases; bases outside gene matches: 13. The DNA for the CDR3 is TGTGCCAGCAGCTTAGTGTTGAGCGGGGGGGCGGAAACGGATACGCAGTATTTT. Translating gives CASSLVLSGGAETDTQYF.

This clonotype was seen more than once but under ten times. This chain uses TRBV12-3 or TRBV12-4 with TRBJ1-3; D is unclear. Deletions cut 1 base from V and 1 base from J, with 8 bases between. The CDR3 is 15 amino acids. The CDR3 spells CASSLVPRSGNTIYF. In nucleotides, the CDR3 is TGTGCCAGCAGTTTAGTTCCCCGGTCTGGAAACACCATATATTTT.

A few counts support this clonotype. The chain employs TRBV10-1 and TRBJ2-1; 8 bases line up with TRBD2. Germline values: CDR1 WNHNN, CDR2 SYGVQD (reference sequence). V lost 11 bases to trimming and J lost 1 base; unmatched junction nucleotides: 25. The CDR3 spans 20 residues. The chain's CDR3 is CAPDVFGRGVFSGSYNEQFF. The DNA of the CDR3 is TGCGCCCCTGACGTCTTCGGGCGGGGGGTTTTCTCAGGGTCCTACAATGAGCAGTTCTTC.

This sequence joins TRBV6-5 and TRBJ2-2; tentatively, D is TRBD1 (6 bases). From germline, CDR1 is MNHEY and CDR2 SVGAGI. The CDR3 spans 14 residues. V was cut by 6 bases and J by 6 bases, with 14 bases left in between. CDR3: CASRKQGLAGELFF. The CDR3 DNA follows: TGTGCCAGCAGAAAGCAGGGGCTTGCCGGGGAGCTGTTTTTT.

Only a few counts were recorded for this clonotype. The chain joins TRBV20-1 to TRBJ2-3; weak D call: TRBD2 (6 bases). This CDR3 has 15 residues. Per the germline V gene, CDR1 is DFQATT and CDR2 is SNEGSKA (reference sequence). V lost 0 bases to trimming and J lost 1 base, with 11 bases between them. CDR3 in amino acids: CSARDSTRRTDTQYF. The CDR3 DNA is TGCAGTGCTAGAGATTCGACTAGACGCACAGATACGCAGTATTTT.

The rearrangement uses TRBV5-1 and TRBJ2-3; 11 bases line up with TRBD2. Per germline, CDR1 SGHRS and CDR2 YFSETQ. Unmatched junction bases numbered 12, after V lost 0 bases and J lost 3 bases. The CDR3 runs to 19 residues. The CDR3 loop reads CASSLEGTSGGWATDTQYF. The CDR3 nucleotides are TGCGCCAGCAGCTTGGAGGGGACTAGCGGTGGATGGGCGACAGATACGCAGTATTTT.

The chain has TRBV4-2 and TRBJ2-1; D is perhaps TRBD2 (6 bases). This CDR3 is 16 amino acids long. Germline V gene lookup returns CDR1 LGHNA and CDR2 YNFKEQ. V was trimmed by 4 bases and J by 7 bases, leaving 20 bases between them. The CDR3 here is CASSPGSGQGGNEQFF. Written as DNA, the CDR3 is TGTGCCAGCAGCCCGGGTAGCGGCCAGGGTGGGAATGAGCAGTTCTTC.

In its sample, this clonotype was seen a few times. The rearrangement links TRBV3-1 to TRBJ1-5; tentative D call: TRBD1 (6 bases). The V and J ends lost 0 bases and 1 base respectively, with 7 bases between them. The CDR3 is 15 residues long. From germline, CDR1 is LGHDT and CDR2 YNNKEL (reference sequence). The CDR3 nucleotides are TGTGCCAGCAGCCAAGATGGACAGAGCAATCAGCCCCAGCATTTT. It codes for CASSQDGQSNQPQHF.